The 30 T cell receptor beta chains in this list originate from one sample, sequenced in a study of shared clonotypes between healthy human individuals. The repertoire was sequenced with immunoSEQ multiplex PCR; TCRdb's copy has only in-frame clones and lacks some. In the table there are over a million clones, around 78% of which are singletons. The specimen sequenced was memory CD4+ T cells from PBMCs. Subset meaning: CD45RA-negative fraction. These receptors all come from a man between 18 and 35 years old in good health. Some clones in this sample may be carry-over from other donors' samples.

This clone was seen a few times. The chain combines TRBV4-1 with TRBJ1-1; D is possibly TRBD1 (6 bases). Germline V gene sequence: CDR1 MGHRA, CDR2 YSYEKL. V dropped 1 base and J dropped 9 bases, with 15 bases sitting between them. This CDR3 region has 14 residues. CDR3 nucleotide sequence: TGCGCCAGCAGCCAAGTGGCCAGGGGCGGGAAAGCTTTCTTT. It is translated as CASSQVARGGKAFF.

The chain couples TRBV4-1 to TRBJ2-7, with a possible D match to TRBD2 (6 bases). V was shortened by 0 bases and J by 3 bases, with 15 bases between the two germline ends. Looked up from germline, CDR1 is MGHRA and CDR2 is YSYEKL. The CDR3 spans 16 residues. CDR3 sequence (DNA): TGCGCCAGCAGCCAAGATTTCGCGGGAACCTACTACGAGCAGTACTTC. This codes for CASSQDFAGTYYEQYF.

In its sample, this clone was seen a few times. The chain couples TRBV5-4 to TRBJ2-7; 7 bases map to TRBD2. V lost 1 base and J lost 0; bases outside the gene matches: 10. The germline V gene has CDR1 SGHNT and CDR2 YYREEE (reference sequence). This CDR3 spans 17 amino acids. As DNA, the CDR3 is TGTGCCAGCAGCTTGAGGGTGATAGCGGGTGGCTCCTACGAGCAGTACTTC. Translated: CASSLRVIAGGSYEQYF.

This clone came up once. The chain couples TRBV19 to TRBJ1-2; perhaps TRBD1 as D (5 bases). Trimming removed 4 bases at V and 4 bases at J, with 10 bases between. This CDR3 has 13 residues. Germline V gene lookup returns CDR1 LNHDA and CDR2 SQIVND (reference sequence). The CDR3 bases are TGTGCCAGTAGTAGGGGGATCGGCTATGGCTACACCTTC. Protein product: CASSRGIGYGYTF.

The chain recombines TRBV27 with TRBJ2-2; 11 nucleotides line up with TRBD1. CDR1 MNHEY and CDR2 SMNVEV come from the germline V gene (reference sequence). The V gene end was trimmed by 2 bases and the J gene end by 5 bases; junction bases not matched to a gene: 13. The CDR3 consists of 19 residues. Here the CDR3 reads CASSLRAVPGTGGTGELFF. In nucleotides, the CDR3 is TGTGCCAGCAGTTTAAGGGCCGTGCCCGGGACAGGGGGAACCGGGGAGCTGTTTTTT.

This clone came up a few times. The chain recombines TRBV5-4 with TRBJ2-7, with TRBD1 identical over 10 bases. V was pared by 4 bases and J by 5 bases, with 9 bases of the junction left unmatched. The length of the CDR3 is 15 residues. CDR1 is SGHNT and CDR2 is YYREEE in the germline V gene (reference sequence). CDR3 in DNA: TGTGCCAGCAGCCCGGCGGGGGACAGGGGTGACGAGCAGTACTTC. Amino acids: CASSPAGDRGDEQYF. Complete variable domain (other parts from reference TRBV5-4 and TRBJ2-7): ETGVTQSPTHLIKTRGQQVTLRCSSQSGHNTVSWYQQALGQGPQFIFQYYREEENGRGNFPPRFSGLQFPNYSSELNVNALELDDSALYLCASSPAGDRGDEQYFGPGTRLTVT.

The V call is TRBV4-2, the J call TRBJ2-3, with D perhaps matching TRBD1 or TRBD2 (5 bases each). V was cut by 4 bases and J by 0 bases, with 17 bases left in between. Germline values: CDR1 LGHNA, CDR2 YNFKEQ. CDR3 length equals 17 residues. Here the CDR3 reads CASSRTPIGTSTDTQYF. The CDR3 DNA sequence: TGTGCCAGCAGCCGGACCCCAATAGGGACCAGCACAGATACGCAGTATTTT.

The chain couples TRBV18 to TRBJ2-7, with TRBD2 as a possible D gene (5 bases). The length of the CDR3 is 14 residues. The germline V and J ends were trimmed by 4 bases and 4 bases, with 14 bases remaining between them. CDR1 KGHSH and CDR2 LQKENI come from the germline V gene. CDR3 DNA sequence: TGTGCCAGCTCACACACGGGGTCCTTTTACGAGCAGTACTTC. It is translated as CASSHTGSFYEQYF.

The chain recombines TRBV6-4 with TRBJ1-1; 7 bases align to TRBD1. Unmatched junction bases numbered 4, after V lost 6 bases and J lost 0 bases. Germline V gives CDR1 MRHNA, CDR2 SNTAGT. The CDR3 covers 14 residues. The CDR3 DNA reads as TGTGCCAGCAGACTGACAGGGATGAACACTGAAGCTTTCTTT. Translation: CASRLTGMNTEAFF.

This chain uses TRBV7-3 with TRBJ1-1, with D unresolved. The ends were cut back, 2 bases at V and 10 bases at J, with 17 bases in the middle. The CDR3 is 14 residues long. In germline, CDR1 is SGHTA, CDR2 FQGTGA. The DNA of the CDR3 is TGTGCCAGCAGCTTACGAAGGGAAGGGTCAAGAGCTTTCTTT. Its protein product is CASSLRREGSRAFF.

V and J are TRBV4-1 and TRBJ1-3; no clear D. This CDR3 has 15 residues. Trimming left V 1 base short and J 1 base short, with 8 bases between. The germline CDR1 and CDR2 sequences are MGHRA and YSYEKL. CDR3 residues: CASSQAGVSGNTIYF. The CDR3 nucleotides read TGCGCCAGCAGCCAAGCCGGGGTTTCTGGAAACACCATATATTTT.

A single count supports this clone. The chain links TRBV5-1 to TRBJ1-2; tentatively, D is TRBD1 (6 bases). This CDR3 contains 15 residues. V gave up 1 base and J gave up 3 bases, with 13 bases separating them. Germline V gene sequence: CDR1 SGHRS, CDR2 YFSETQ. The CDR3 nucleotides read TGCGCCAGCAGCTTGTCTCGGGAGGGGGACTATGGCTACACCTTC. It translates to CASSLSREGDYGYTF.

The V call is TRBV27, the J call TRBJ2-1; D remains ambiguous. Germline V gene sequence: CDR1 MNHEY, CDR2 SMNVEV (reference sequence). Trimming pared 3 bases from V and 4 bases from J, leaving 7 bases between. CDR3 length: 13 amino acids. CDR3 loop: CASSFRAYNEQFF. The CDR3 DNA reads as TGTGCCAGCAGTTTCCGGGCTTACAATGAGCAGTTCTTC.

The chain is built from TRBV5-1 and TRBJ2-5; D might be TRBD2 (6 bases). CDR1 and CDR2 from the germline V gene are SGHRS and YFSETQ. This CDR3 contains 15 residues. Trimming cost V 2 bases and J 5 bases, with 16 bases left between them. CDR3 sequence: CASSFGGSSEETQYF. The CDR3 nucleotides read TGCGCCAGCAGCTTTGGGGGGTCCAGCGAGGAGACCCAGTACTTC.

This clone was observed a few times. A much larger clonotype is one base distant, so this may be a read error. Here the CDR3 reads CASRMTVYEQYF. The CDR3 bases are TGTGCCAGCAGGATGACAGTCTACGAGCAGTACTTC. J is TRBJ2-7 and V is TRBV28; D possibly corresponds to TRBD1 (5 bases). Trimming shortened V by 6 bases and J by 3 bases, and 9 bases separated the two germline ends. Germline values: CDR1 MDHEN, CDR2 SYDVKM. The CDR3 has 12 amino acids.

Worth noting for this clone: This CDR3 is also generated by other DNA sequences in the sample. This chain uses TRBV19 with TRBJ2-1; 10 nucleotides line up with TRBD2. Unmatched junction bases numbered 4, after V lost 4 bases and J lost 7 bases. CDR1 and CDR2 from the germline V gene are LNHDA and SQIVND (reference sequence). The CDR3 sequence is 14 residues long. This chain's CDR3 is CASSRASGRNEQFF. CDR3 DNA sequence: TGTGCCAGTAGTAGGGCTAGCGGGAGAAATGAGCAGTTCTTC.

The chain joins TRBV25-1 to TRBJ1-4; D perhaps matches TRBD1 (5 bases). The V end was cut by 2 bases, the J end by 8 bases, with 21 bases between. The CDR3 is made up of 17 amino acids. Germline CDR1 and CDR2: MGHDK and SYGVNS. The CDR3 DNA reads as TGTGCCAGCAGTGAAAATGATGGGAGGGGCGAAGGCGAAAAACTGTTTTTT. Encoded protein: CASSENDGRGEGEKLFF.

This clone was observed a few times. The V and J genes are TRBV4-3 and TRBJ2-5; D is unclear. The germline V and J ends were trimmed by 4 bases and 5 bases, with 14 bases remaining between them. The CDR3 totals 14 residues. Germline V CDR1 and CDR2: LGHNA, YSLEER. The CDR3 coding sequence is TGCGCCAGCAGCCTGGGCAGACCCGAGGAGACCCAGTACTTC. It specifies CASSLGRPEETQYF.

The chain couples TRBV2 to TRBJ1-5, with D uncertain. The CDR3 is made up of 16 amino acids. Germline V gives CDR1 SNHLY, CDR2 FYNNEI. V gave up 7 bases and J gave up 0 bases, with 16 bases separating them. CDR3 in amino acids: CASTRSPTYSNQPQHF. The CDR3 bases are TGTGCCAGCACCCGGTCACCGACTTATAGCAATCAGCCCCAGCATTTT. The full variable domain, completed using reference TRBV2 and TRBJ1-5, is EPEVTQTPSHQVTQMGQEVILRCVPISNHLYFYWYRQILGQKVEFLVSFYNNEISEKSEIFDDQFSVERPDGSNFTLKIRSTKLEDSAMYFCASTRSPTYSNQPQHFGDGTRLSIL.

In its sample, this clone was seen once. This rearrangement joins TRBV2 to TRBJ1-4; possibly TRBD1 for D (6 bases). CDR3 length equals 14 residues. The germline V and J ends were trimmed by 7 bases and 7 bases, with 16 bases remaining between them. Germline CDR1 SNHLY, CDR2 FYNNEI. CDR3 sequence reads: CASTYEGGGEKLFF. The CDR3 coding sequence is TGTGCCAGCACTTACGAAGGGGGGGGTGAAAAACTGTTTTTT.

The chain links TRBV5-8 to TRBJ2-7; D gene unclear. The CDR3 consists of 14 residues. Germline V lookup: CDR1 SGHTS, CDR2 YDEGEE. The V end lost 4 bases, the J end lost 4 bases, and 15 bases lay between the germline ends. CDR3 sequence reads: CASSDSVRAYEQYF. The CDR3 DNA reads TGTGCCAGCAGCGACTCAGTACGAGCTTACGAGCAGTACTTC.

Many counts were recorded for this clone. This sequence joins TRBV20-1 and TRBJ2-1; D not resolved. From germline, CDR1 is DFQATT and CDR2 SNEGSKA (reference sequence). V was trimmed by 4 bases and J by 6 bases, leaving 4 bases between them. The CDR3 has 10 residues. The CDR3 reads CSAMSNEQFF. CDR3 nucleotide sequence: TGCAGTGCTATGTCCAATGAGCAGTTCTTC.

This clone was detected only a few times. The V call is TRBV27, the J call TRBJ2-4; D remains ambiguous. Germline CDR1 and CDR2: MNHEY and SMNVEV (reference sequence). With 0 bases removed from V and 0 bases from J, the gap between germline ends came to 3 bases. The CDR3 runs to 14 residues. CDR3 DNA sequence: TGTGCCAGCAGTTTATCTCTAGCCAAAAACATTCAGTACTTC. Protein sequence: CASSLSLAKNIQYF.

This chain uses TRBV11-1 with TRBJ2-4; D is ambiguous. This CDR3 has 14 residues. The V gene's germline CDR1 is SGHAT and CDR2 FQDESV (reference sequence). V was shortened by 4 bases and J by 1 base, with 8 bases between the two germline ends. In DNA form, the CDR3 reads TGTGCCAGCAGCTCTAGAGTGGCCAAAAACATTCAGTACTTC. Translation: CASSSRVAKNIQYF.

The CDR3 loop is CSFRGTSGRANEQFF. The DNA of the CDR3 is TGCAGCTTCCGTGGTACTAGCGGGAGGGCTAATGAGCAGTTCTTC. The chain combines TRBV29-1 with TRBJ2-1; 13 bases agree with TRBD2. The CDR3 is made up of 15 amino acids. The V gene end was trimmed by 8 bases and the J gene end by 7 bases; junction bases not matched to a gene: 11. Germline V CDR1 and CDR2: SQVTM, ANQGSEA.

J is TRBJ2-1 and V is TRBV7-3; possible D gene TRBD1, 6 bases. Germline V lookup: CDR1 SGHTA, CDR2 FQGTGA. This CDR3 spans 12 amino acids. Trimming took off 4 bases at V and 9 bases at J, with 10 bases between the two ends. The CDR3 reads CASSYLGGEQFF. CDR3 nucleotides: TGTGCCAGCAGCTACTTAGGGGGTGAGCAGTTCTTC.

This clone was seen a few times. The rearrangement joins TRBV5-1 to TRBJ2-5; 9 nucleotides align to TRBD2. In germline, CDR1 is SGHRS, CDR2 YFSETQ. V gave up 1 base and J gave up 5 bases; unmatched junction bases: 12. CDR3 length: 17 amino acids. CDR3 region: CASSLMGSGRRGETQYF. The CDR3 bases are TGCGCCAGCAGCTTGATGGGTAGCGGGAGACGGGGGGAGACCCAGTACTTC. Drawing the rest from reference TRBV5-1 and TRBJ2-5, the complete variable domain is KAGVTQTPRYLIKTRGQQVTLSCSPISGHRSVSWYQQTPGQGLQFLFEYFSETQRNKGNFPGRFSGRQFSNSRSEMNVSTLELGDSALYLCASSLMGSGRRGETQYFGPGTRLLVL.

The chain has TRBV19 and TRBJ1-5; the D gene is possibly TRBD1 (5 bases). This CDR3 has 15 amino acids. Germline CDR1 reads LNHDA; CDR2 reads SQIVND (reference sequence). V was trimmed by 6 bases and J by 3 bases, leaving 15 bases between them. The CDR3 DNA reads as TGTGCCAGTAGAAATACAGGCGTCCCCAATCAGCCCCAGCATTTT. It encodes CASRNTGVPNQPQHF.

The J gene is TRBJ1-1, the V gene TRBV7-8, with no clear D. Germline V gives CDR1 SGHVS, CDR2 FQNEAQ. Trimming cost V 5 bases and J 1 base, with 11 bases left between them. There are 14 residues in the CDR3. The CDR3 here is CASSQAETNTEAFF. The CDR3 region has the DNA TGTGCCAGCAGCCAGGCAGAGACGAACACTGAAGCTTTCTTT.

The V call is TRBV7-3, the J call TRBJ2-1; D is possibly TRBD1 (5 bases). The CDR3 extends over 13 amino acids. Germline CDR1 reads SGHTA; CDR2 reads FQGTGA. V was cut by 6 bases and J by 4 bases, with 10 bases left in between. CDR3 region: CASSSTDYNEQFF. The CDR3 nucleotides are TGTGCCAGCAGTTCGACAGATTACAATGAGCAGTTCTTC.